The 14 T cell receptor beta chains in this list originate from one sample, sequenced in a study of blood T cell repertoires in COVID-19. Using immunoSEQ multiplex PCR, the repertoire was profiled, and TCRdb retains in-frame clones only, with some absent. This sample carries more than 95,000 clones, roughly 79% of them seen once, and the ten largest clones take about 8%. Material: peripheral blood. The receptors were gathered from a man aged 65 to 79 with active or convalescent COVID-19.

The chain has TRBV23-1 and TRBJ2-2, with 10 bases matching TRBD1. TRBV23-1 is an ORF, and what it does is uncertain. The CDR3 extends over 23 amino acids. J gave up 2 bases and V 3 bases, and 24 bases lay outside the gene matches. CDR3 protein: CASSHTGGGTGALIFRNTGELFF. Here the CDR3 DNA reads TGCGCCAGCAGTCATACCGGGGGAGGGACAGGGGCCTTAATTTTCCGAAACACCGGGGAGCTGTTTTTT.

V usage is TRBV19 and J usage is TRBJ2-3, with 10 bases matching TRBD1. Germline lookup yields CDR1 LNHDA and CDR2 SQIVND (reference sequence). With V trimmed by 4 bases and J by 3 bases, 4 bases remained unmatched. This CDR3 contains 15 residues. CDR3 in DNA: TGTGCCAGTAGTAAGCCGGGACAGGGGACAGATACGCAGTATTTT. Translation: CASSKPGQGTDTQYF.

This clone has just a few counts. This rearrangement joins TRBV5-4 to TRBJ2-5, with TRBD1 as a possible D gene (6 bases). Trimming left V 0 bases short and J 3 bases short, with 12 bases between. This CDR3 is 15 amino acids long. The germline CDR1 and CDR2 sequences are SGHNT and YYREEE (reference sequence). The CDR3 DNA reads TGTGCCAGCAGCTTGGGGGGCTACAGGGAAGAGACCCAGTACTTC. The encoded protein is CASSLGGYREETQYF.

This chain joins TRBV6-5 and TRBJ2-5, with no clear D. V was clipped by 2 bases and J by 7 bases, with 11 bases between them. This CDR3 is built from 13 residues. Germline V lookup: CDR1 MNHEY, CDR2 SVGAGI. CDR3 amino acids: CASSYGRLGTQYF. The CDR3 bases are TGTGCCAGCAGTTACGGCAGGCTCGGGACCCAGTACTTC.

The rearrangement uses TRBV19 and TRBJ1-2; D gene uncertain. The CDR3 is 14 amino acids. CDR1 and CDR2 from the germline V gene are LNHDA and SQIVND (reference sequence). Trimming removed 2 bases from V and 4 bases from J, with 11 bases in between. The DNA of the CDR3 is TGTGCCAGTAGTATAATGCGGGGTTCCTATGGCTACACCTTC. Its protein product is CASSIMRGSYGYTF. Looking up the rest from reference TRBV19 and TRBJ1-2 gives the full variable domain: DGGITQSPKYLFRKEGQNVTLSCEQNLNHDAMYWYRQDPGQGLRLIYYSQIVNDFQKGDIAEGYSVSREKKESFPLTVTSAQKNPTAFYLCASSIMRGSYGYTFGSGTRLTVV.

The gene calls are TRBV5-1 and TRBJ2-1, with a tentative D call TRBD2 (6 bases). The ends were cut back, 6 bases at V and 10 bases at J, with 20 bases in the middle. The germline gives CDR1 SGHRS, CDR2 YFSETQ. CDR3 length: 14 amino acids. CDR3 sequence: CASTGPGTSGEQFF. The CDR3 coding sequence is TGCGCCAGCACCGGACCCGGGACTTCCGGCGAGCAGTTCTTC.

The chain carries TRBV5-1 and TRBJ2-1; 12 positions match TRBD2. CDR1 and CDR2 from the germline V gene are SGHRS and YFSETQ. CDR3 size: 15 residues. Trimming took 1 base from V and 9 from J; bases not matched to a gene: 5. CDR3 coding DNA: TGCGCCAGCAGCTTGAACCTAGCGGGAGGGGGTGAGCAGTTCTTC. It specifies CASSLNLAGGGEQFF.

This clone was seen ten or more times. This chain joins TRBV20-1 and TRBJ2-7; perhaps TRBD1 as D (6 bases). V was clipped by 4 bases and J by 7 bases, with 11 bases between them. Germline values: CDR1 DFQATT, CDR2 SNEGSKA (reference sequence). This CDR3 has 11 amino acids. Here the CDR3 reads CSAKPGTEQYF. Written as DNA, the CDR3 is TGCAGTGCTAAGCCAGGGACAGAGCAGTACTTC.

The chain is built from TRBV3-1 (or the pseudogene TRBV3-2) and TRBJ2-7; D might be TRBD1 (6 bases). V shed 3 bases and J shed 12 bases, with 15 bases lying between them. Per the germline V gene, CDR1 is LGHDT and CDR2 is YNNKEL (reference sequence). This CDR3 is built from 12 residues. CDR3: CASSHPQGPRYF. The CDR3 DNA follows: TGTGCCAGCAGCCACCCACAGGGCCCCCGGTACTTC.

CDR3 coding DNA: TGCGCCAGCAGCCAAGATTGGGGGGGACAGGGGTACAATCAGCCCCAGCATTTT. It yields the protein CASSQDWGGQGYNQPQHF. The rearrangement links TRBV4-3 to TRBJ1-5; TRBD1 matches 10 bases. The germline CDR1 and CDR2 sequences are LGHNA and YSLEER. This CDR3 spans 18 amino acids. J lost 3 bases, V lost 0 bases, and 8 bases had no gene match.

V is TRBV5-4 and J is TRBJ1-2, with 7 positions matching TRBD1. The CDR3 extends over 14 amino acids. CDR1 is SGHNT and CDR2 is YYREEE in the germline V gene (reference sequence). V lost 4 bases and J lost 0; bases outside the gene matches: 3. As DNA, the CDR3 is TGTGCCAGCAGCGCTGGACAGGCTAACTATGGCTACACCTTC. It encodes CASSAGQANYGYTF.

This clone has more than one count but fewer than ten. This chain links TRBV20-1 with TRBJ1-5; D unresolved. V lost 3 bases to trimming and J lost 4 bases, with 7 bases between them. The CDR3 consists of 12 residues. The germline V gene has CDR1 DFQATT and CDR2 SNEGSKA (reference sequence). CDR3 coding DNA: TGCAGTGCTAGTTCCCTTAATCAGCCCCAGCATTTT. The encoded protein is CSASSLNQPQHF.

This sequence joins TRBV18 and TRBJ2-7; TRBD2 might be the D (7 bases). Trimming removed 6 bases from V and 2 bases from J, with 17 bases in between. The CDR3 has 15 residues. CDR1 is KGHSH and CDR2 is LQKENI in the germline V gene. Here the CDR3 reads CASSVSGTTAYEQYF. Here the CDR3 DNA reads TGTGCCAGCTCGGTGAGCGGGACAACAGCCTACGAGCAGTACTTC.

The rearrangement uses TRBV11-3 and TRBJ2-7; tentatively, D is TRBD1 (6 bases). Trimming pared 7 bases from V and 5 bases from J, leaving 15 bases between. CDR1 SGHNT and CDR2 YENEEA come from the germline V gene. The CDR3 totals 13 residues. In DNA form, the CDR3 reads TGTGCCAGCACCCGGACAGTTGAGGACGAGCAGTACTTC. Translated, it gives CASTRTVEDEQYF.